This entry lists 28 T cell receptor beta chains sequenced from one sample in a study of blood T cell repertoires in COVID-19. Sequencing was performed with immunoSEQ multiplex PCR; in TCRdb, only in-frame clones are kept and a portion is missing. The sample has approximately 260,000 clones; 85% to 90% are singletons. The material sequenced was peripheral blood. These receptors were taken from a woman aged 35 to 49 who had recovered from COVID-19.

The chain uses TRBV10-3 and TRBJ1-2; no definite D call. Trimming took 8 bases from V and 4 from J, leaving 11 bases between them. This CDR3 has 12 residues. Germline V gene lookup returns CDR1 ENHRY and CDR2 SYGVKD. CDR3 region: CAIAEGSYGYTF. The CDR3 nucleotides are TGTGCCATCGCCGAAGGGAGCTATGGCTACACCTTC.

The chain joins TRBV4-3 to TRBJ2-3; TRBD2 aligns across 7 bases. The V gene's germline CDR1 is LGHNA and CDR2 YSLEER. The CDR3 extends over 16 amino acids. J lost 3 bases, V lost 4 bases, and 10 bases had no gene match. This CDR3 reads CASSPGRLGVTDTQYF. In nucleotides, the CDR3 is TGCGCCAGCAGCCCCGGGAGGCTAGGGGTGACAGATACGCAGTATTTT.

This chain joins TRBV3-1 (or the pseudogene TRBV3-2) and TRBJ1-5; 7 bases match TRBD1. The CDR3 runs to 14 residues. V gave up 9 bases and J gave up 5 bases; unmatched junction bases: 10. In germline, CDR1 is LGHDT, CDR2 YNNKEL (reference sequence). Here the CDR3 DNA reads TGTGCCAGTGGGTCGACAGGGAGAGATCAGCCCCAGCATTTT. The encoded protein is CASGSTGRDQPQHF.

This chain uses TRBV7-2 with TRBJ1-1; no definite D call. CDR3 length: 12 amino acids. The ends were cut back, 2 bases at V and 11 bases at J, with 12 bases in the middle. CDR1 is SGHTA, CDR2 FQGNSA, per germline. The CDR3: CASSLLREGAFF. CDR3 nucleotide sequence: TGTGCCAGCAGCTTATTAAGGGAGGGTGCTTTCTTT.

V usage is TRBV20-1 and J usage is TRBJ1-2; TRBD1 matches 9 bases. The CDR3 is 15 residues long. CDR1 and CDR2 (germline): DFQATT, SNEGSKA (reference sequence). J was trimmed by 8 bases and V by 5 bases; bases with no gene match: 15. CDR3 amino acids: CSARGQGIFSGGYTF. CDR3 nucleotides: TGCAGTGCTCGTGGACAGGGGATATTTAGTGGGGGCTACACCTTC.

The CDR3 region has the DNA TGTGCCAGCAGTAATCGATTACGAACGACAGGGAATAACTATGGCTACACCTTC. As protein: CASSNRLRTTGNNYGYTF. The V gene is TRBV28, the J gene TRBJ1-2; TRBD1 matches at 7 bases. Germline CDR1 MDHEN, CDR2 SYDVKM. This CDR3 is built from 18 residues. J lost 1 base, V lost 5 bases, and 16 bases had no gene match.

The gene calls are TRBV4-1 and TRBJ2-3; D not resolved. This CDR3 spans 14 amino acids. V dropped 1 base and J dropped 1 base, with 6 bases sitting between them. Per the germline V gene, CDR1 is MGHRA and CDR2 is YSYEKL. The CDR3 spells CASSQGVGTDTQYF. In nucleotides, the CDR3 is TGCGCCAGCAGCCAAGGTGTAGGCACAGATACGCAGTATTTT.

The chain joins TRBV27 to TRBJ2-1, with 9 bases matching TRBD1. Germline V lookup: CDR1 MNHEY, CDR2 SMNVEV (reference sequence). The V segment lost 5 bases and the J segment 2 bases; nucleotides outside the gene matches: 10. The CDR3 sequence is 17 residues long. CDR3 in amino acids: CASSTQIRTGAYNEQFF. CDR3 nucleotides: TGTGCCAGCAGTACGCAGATCAGGACAGGGGCCTACAATGAGCAGTTCTTC.

This clone was counted at least ten times. The V call is TRBV7-8, the J call TRBJ1-3; D remains ambiguous. The CDR3 contains 16 residues. From germline, CDR1 is SGHVS and CDR2 FQNEAQ. V was trimmed by 0 bases and J by 2 bases, leaving 11 bases between them. This CDR3 reads CASSLASAGAGNTIYF. CDR3 coding DNA: TGTGCCAGCAGCTTAGCGTCTGCCGGGGCTGGAAACACCATATATTTT.

The chain is built from TRBV27 and TRBJ1-5; 7 bases match TRBD1. Per germline, CDR1 MNHEY and CDR2 SMNVEV (reference sequence). The CDR3 covers 13 residues. The J segment lost 5 bases and the V segment lost 5 bases, leaving 3 bases of the junction unmatched. The CDR3 protein is CASSPQGDQPQHF. The CDR3 bases are TGTGCCAGCAGTCCTCAGGGGGATCAGCCCCAGCATTTT.

This clone was found many times. The V call is TRBV7-2, the J call TRBJ1-2; D gene uncertain. Trimming left V 1 base short and J 3 bases short, with 6 bases between. In germline, CDR1 is SGHTA, CDR2 FQGNSA. CDR3 size: 13 residues. CDR3 sequence: CASSLDPDYGYTF. In nucleotides, the CDR3 is TGTGCCAGCAGCTTAGACCCAGACTATGGCTACACCTTC.

This chain connects TRBV12-3 or TRBV12-4 to TRBJ1-4, with TRBD1 identical over 7 bases. J lost 5 bases, V lost 6 bases, and 3 bases had no gene match. This CDR3 is 13 amino acids long. The CDR3 DNA is TGTGCCAGCAGCTCGACAGGGAATGAAAAACTGTTTTTT. Protein: CASSSTGNEKLFF.

Notes on this clone: This could be a read error, since a much larger clone is one nucleotide away. Without the conserved terminal phenylalanine or tryptophan, this CDR3 likely stems from a read error. The chain links TRBV12-5 to TRBJ1-2; D uncertain. Trimming removed 8 bases from V and 0 bases from J, with 22 bases in between. From germline, CDR1 is LGHNT and CDR2 FRNRAP. The length of the CDR3 is 17 residues. CDR3 bases: TGTGCTAGTAGTTATTTCATGGTACGGCTAGCTAACTATGGCTACACCCTC. This translates into CASSYFMVRLANYGYTL.

V is TRBV19 and J is TRBJ1-4; no clear D. Per the germline V gene, CDR1 is LNHDA and CDR2 is SQIVND (reference sequence). CDR3 length equals 15 residues. Trimming took 3 bases from V and 8 from J, leaving 16 bases between them. The CDR3 loop is CASSILVNAGEKLFF. The CDR3, as DNA: TGTGCCAGTAGTATTCTGGTAAATGCGGGGGAAAAACTGTTTTTT. Using reference TRBV19 and TRBJ1-4 for the parts outside the CDR3, the full variable domain is DGGITQSPKYLFRKEGQNVTLSCEQNLNHDAMYWYRQDPGQGLRLIYYSQIVNDFQKGDIAEGYSVSREKKESFPLTVTSAQKNPTAFYLCASSILVNAGEKLFFGSGTQLSVL.

This clone has a single count. The chain carries TRBV19 and TRBJ2-7; D might be TRBD2 (6 bases). With 9 bases removed from V and 0 bases from J, the gap between germline ends came to 18 bases. This CDR3 contains 15 residues. Looked up from germline, CDR1 is LNHDA and CDR2 is SQIVND (reference sequence). CDR3 residues: CARGGERRASYEQYV. The CDR3 DNA follows: TGTGCCAGAGGCGGGGAAAGGAGGGCCTCCTACGAGCAGTACGTC.

The rearrangement joins TRBV9 to TRBJ2-7; TRBD2 matches at 11 bases. Per germline, CDR1 SGDLS and CDR2 YYNGEE. This CDR3 has 15 amino acids. J gave up 1 base and V 2 bases, and 2 bases lay outside the gene matches. CDR3 loop: CASSVSGGGSYEQYF. For the CDR3, the DNA is TGTGCCAGCAGCGTTAGCGGGGGGGGGTCCTACGAGCAGTACTTC.

V gene TRBV10-2 combines with J gene TRBJ2-2, with TRBD2 identical over 9 bases. The CDR3 spans 15 residues. The junction had 8 bases not matched to a gene; V was cut back by 5 bases and J by 7 bases. CDR1 and CDR2 from the germline V gene are WSHSY and SAAADI. The CDR3 nucleotides read TGCGCCAGCAGTAGGGCTAGCGGGAACCTCGGGGAGCTGTTTTTT. It specifies CASSRASGNLGELFF.

This clone turned up a few times. The chain carries TRBV7-9 and TRBJ2-7; TRBD1 matches at 7 bases. CDR1 is SEHNR and CDR2 is FQNEAQ in the germline V gene (reference sequence). The CDR3 has 14 amino acids. V shed 4 bases and J 2 bases; nucleotides not matched to a gene: 5. In DNA, the CDR3 is TGTGCCAGCAGCTCGACAGGGCTCCCCTACGAGCAGTACTTC. It yields the protein CASSSTGLPYEQYF.

The chain carries TRBV12-3 or TRBV12-4 and TRBJ1-1, with D possibly matching TRBD1 (5 bases). This CDR3 is built from 13 residues. V dropped 6 bases and J dropped 2 bases, with 10 bases sitting between them. The CDR3 coding sequence is TGTGCCAGCAGCTACGGGGGAAACACTGAAGCTTTCTTT. Protein product: CASSYGGNTEAFF.

CDR3 sequence (DNA): TGCGCCAGCAGTGGTTATTCTTCCTACGAGCAGTACTTC. Translating it yields CASSGYSSYEQYF. The chain recombines TRBV10-2 with TRBJ2-7; D gene uncertain. Trimming pared 4 bases from V and 1 base from J, leaving 8 bases between. Per germline, CDR1 WSHSY and CDR2 SAAADI. CDR3 size: 13 residues.

The chain is built from TRBV7-2 and TRBJ1-2; tentatively, D is TRBD1 (5 bases). This CDR3 contains 16 residues. V lost 2 bases to trimming and J lost 0 bases, with 13 bases between them. Germline V gene sequence: CDR1 SGHTA, CDR2 FQGNSA. CDR3 loop: CASSLRPDTANYGYTF. Written as DNA, the CDR3 is TGTGCCAGCAGCTTACGACCGGACACCGCTAACTATGGCTACACCTTC. Supplemented by reference TRBV7-2 and TRBJ1-2, the full variable domain reads GAGVSQSPSNKVTEKGKDVELRCDPISGHTALYWYRQSLGQGLEFLIYFQGNSAPDKSGLPSDRFSAERTGGSVSTLTIQRTQQEDSAVYLCASSLRPDTANYGYTFGSGTRLTVV.

The V call is TRBV5-6, the J call TRBJ1-1, with a weak D call TRBD1 (6 bases). This CDR3 region has 15 residues. Germline assignment: CDR1 SGHDT and CDR2 YYEEEE. Trimming took off 3 bases at V and 0 bases at J, with 12 bases between the two ends. The CDR3 DNA reads as TGTGCCAGCAGCTCATGGACAGCAATGAACACTGAAGCTTTCTTT. It is translated as CASSSWTAMNTEAFF.

J is TRBJ2-3 and V is TRBV9, with 7 bases aligning to TRBD2. The CDR3 is made up of 16 amino acids. Germline V gene lookup returns CDR1 SGDLS and CDR2 YYNGEE. Germline trimming cut 3 bases from V and 2 bases from J; bases unmatched to any gene: 9. The CDR3 protein is CASSAPLAGDTDTQYF. CDR3 nucleotides: TGTGCCAGCAGCGCCCCTTTGGCGGGGGACACAGATACGCAGTATTTT.

This clone was seen more than once but under ten times. The rearrangement uses TRBV7-6 and TRBJ1-5, with 9 bases that match TRBD1. There are 15 residues in the CDR3. The germline V gene has CDR1 SGHVS and CDR2 FNYEAQ. Unmatched junction bases numbered 6, after V lost 5 bases and J lost 4 bases. CDR3 bases: TGTGCCAGCAGCCGGGGACAGGGACCAAATCAGCCCCAGCATTTT. Translated, it gives CASSRGQGPNQPQHF.

The V gene is TRBV3-1 (or the pseudogene TRBV3-2), the J gene TRBJ2-1, with a possible D match to TRBD2 (6 bases). This CDR3 region has 15 residues. Germline-derived CDR1 and CDR2 are LGHDT and YNNKEL (reference sequence). V lost 3 bases and J lost 2, with 11 bases in between. CDR3 in DNA: TGTGCCAGCAGCCACTCCGGGACTGCCTACAATGAGCAGTTCTTC. It is translated as CASSHSGTAYNEQFF.

This clone was seen only a few times. V is TRBV10-1 and J is TRBJ1-1; D is unclear. CDR3 length: 15 amino acids. Germline CDR1 is WNHNN and CDR2 is SYGVQD (reference sequence). V lost 2 bases to trimming and J lost 6 bases, with 16 bases between them. The CDR3, as DNA: TGCGCCAGCAGTGAGAACTTAGGGAGGACTGCTGAAGCTTTCTTT. It codes for CASSENLGRTAEAFF.

The chain joins TRBV6-5 to TRBJ2-7; D is possibly TRBD2 (6 bases). Germline-derived CDR1 and CDR2 are MNHEY and SVGAGI. V shed 1 base and J shed 0 bases, with 13 bases lying between them. The CDR3 length is 16 residues. CDR3 loop: CASSYFGGSSSYEQYF. DNA of the CDR3: TGTGCCAGCAGTTACTTCGGGGGTTCGAGCTCCTACGAGCAGTACTTC.

The rearrangement joins TRBV5-1 to TRBJ2-5; weak D call: TRBD2 (6 bases). The germline V gene encodes CDR1 SGHRS and CDR2 YFSETQ. The CDR3 spans 14 residues. V was pared by 5 bases and J by 1 base, with 12 bases between. In DNA form, the CDR3 reads TGCGCCAGCAGTCAAGGAGGGGTCCAAGAGACCCAGTACTTC. Translated, it gives CASSQGGVQETQYF.